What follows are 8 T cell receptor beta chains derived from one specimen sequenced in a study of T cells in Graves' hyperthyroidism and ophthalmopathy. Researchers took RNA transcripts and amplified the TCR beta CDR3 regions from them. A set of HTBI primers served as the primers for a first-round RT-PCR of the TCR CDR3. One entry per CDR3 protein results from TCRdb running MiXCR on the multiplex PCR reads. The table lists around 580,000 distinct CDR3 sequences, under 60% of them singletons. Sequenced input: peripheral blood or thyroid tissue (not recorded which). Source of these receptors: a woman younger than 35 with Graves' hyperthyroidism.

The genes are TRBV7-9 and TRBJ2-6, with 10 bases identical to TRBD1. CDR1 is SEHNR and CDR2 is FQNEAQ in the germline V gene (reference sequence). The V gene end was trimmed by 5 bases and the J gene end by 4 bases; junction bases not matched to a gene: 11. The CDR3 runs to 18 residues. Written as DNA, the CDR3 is TGTGCCAGCAGCCCTGGGACAGGGGAAGATTGGGGGGCCAACGTCCTGACTTTC. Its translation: CASSPGTGEDWGANVLTF.

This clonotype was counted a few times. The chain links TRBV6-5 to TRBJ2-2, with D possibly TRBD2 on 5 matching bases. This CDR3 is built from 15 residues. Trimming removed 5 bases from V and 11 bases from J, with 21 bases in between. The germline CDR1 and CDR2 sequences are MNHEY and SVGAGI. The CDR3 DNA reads TGTGCCAGCAGTGAAGAGGGCGGCAGCTCCTACGAGCTGTTTTTT. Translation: CASSEEGGSSYELFF.

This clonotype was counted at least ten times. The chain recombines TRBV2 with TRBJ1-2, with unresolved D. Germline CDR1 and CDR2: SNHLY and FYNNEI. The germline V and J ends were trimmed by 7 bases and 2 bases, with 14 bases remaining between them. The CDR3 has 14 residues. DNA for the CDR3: TGTGCCAGCACTGGGTCAGAAATAAACTATGGCTACACCTTC. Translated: CASTGSEINYGYTF.

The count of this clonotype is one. This CDR3 reads CASSLDVGTNYGYTF. In DNA, the CDR3 is TGCGCCAGCAGCTTGGATGTAGGGACTAACTATGGCTACACCTTC. The chain links TRBV5-1 to TRBJ1-2; D is ambiguous. Germline assignment: CDR1 SGHRS and CDR2 YFSETQ. Trimming shortened V by 0 bases and J by 0 bases, and 9 bases separated the two germline ends. This CDR3 comprises 15 residues.

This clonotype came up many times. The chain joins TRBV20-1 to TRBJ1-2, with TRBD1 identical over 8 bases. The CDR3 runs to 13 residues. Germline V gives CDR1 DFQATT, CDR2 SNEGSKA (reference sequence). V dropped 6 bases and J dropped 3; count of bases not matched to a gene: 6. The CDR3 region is CSAEDREDYGYTF. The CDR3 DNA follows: TGCAGTGCCGAGGACAGGGAAGACTATGGCTACACCTTC.

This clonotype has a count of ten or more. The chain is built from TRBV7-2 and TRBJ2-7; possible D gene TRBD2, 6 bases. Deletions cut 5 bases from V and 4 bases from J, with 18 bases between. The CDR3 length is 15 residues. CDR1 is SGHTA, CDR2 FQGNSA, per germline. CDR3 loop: CASSDRRGDAYEQYF. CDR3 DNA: TGTGCCAGCAGCGACCGGAGGGGAGACGCGTACGAGCAGTACTTC.

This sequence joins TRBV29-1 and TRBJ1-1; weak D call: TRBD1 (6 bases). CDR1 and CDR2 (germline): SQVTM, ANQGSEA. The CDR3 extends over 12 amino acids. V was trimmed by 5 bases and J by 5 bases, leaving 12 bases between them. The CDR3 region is CSVRAGQTEAFF. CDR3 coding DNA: TGCAGCGTTAGGGCAGGACAGACTGAAGCTTTCTTT.

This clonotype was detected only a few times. CDR3: CSARDRGDQETQYF. CDR3 in DNA: TGCAGTGCTAGAGATCGTGGGGACCAAGAGACCCAGTACTTC. The chain links TRBV20-1 to TRBJ2-5; D not certain. Per germline, CDR1 DFQATT and CDR2 SNEGSKA (reference sequence). The CDR3 contains 14 residues. Trimming removed 0 bases from V and 0 bases from J, with 8 bases in between.